What follows describes a single TCR beta chain. This specimen belongs to a study of blood T cell repertoires in COVID-19. In the study overall: PBMCs, B-cell-depleted T cells, or T cells were the source of the cDNA or gDNA that made up the material.

Germline V lookup: CDR1 MNHNY, CDR2 SVGAGI (reference sequence). V was clipped by 6 bases and J by 6 bases, with 12 bases between them. The CDR3 totals 12 residues. The table came from immunoSEQ multiplex PCR; TCRdb's copy has only in-frame clones and leaves some out. Altogether under 150,000 clones are present, 76% being singletons, with the ten largest covering 3.5% to 5%. The sequencing sample was made of peripheral blood. V and J are TRBV6-6 and TRBJ2-7; D unresolved. The sequence was collected from a woman older than 75 with active or convalescent COVID-19. CDR3 loop: CASRVAGTEQYF. The CDR3, as DNA: TGTGCCAGCAGAGTAGCCGGCACCGAGCAGTACTTC.